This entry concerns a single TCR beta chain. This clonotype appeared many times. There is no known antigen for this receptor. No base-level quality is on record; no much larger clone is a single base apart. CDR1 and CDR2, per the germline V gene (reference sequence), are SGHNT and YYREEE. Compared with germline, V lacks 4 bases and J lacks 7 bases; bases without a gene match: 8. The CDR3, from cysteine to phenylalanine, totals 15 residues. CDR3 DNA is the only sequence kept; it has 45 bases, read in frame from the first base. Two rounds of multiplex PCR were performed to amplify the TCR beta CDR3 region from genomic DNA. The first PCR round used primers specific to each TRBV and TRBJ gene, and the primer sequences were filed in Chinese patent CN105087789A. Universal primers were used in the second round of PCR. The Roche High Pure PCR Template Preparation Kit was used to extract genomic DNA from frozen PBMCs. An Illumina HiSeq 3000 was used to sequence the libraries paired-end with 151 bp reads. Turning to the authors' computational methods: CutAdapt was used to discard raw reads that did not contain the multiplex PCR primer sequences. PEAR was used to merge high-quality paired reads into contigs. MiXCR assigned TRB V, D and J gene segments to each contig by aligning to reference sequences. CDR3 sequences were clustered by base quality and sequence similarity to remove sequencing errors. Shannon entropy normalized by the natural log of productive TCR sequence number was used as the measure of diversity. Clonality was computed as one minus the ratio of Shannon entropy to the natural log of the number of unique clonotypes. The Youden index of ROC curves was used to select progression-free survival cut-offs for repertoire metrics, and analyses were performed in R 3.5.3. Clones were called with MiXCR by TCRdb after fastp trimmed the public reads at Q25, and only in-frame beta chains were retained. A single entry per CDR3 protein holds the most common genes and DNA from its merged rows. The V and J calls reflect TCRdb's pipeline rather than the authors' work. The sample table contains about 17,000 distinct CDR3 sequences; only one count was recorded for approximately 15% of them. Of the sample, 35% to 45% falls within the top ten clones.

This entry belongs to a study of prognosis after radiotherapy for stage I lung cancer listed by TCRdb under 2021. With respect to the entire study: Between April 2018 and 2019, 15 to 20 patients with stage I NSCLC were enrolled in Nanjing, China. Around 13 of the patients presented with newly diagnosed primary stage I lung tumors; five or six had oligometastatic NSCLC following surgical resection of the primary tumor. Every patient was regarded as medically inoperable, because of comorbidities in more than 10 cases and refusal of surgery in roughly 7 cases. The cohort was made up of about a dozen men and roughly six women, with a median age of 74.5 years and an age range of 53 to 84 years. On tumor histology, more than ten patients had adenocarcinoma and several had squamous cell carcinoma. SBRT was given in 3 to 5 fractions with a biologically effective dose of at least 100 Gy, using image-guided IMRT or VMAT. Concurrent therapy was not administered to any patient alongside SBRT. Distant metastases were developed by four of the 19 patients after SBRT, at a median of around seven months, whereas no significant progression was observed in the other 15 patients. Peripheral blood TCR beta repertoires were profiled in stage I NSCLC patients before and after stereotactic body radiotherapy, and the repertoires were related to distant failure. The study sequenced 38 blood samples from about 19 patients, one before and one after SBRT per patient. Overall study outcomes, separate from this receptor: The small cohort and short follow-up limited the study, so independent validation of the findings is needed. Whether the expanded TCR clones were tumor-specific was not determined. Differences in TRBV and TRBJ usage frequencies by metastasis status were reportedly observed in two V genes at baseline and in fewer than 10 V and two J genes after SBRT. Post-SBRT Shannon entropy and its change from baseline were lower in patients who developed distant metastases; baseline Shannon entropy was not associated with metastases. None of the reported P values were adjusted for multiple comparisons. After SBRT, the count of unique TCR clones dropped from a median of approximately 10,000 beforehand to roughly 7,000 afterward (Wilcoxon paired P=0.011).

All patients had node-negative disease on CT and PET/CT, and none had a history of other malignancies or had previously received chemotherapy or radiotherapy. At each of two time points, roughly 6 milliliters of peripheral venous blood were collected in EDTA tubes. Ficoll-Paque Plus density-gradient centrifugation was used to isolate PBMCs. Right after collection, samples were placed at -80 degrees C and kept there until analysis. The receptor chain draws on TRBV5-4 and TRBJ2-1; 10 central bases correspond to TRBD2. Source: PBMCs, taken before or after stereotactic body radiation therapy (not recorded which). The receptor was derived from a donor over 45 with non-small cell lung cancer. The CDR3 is CASSPGLAAGNEQFF. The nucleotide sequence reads TGTGCCAGCAGCCCTGGACTAGCGGCTGGGAATGAGCAGTTCTTC.